This T cell receptor (beta chain) was sequenced for a study of blood T cell repertoires in COVID-19. About the study: The United States, Italy and Spain were the sources of the acute and convalescent COVID-19 samples. The analysed material was cDNA or gDNA that came from T cells, B-cell-depleted T cells, or PBMCs.

Only in-frame clones appear in the TCRdb table, and some are missing; sequencing was by immunoSEQ multiplex PCR. The table includes about 350,000 clones, approximately 90% detected once. Germline V gene lookup returns CDR1 SGHVS and CDR2 FNYEAQ. CDR3 length: 15 residues. The V segment lost 3 bases and the J segment 7 bases; nucleotides outside the gene matches: 9. This sequence was found in a woman aged 60-70 years with COVID-19, enrolled during active disease. Sequences were obtained from peripheral blood. The chain recombines TRBV7-6 with TRBJ1-5; TRBD1 aligns across 7 bases. The chain's CDR3 is CASSLGDRESQPQHF. The CDR3 coding sequence is TGTGCCAGCAGCTTGGGAGACAGGGAGTCCCAGCCCCAGCATTTT. Full variable domain (outside the CDR3, taken from reference TRBV7-6 and TRBJ1-5): GAGVSQSPRYKVTKRGQDVALRCDPISGHVSLYWYRQALGQGPEFLTYFNYEAQQDKSGLPNDRFSAERPEGSISTLTIQRTEQRDSAMYRCASSLGDRESQPQHFGDGTRLSIL.